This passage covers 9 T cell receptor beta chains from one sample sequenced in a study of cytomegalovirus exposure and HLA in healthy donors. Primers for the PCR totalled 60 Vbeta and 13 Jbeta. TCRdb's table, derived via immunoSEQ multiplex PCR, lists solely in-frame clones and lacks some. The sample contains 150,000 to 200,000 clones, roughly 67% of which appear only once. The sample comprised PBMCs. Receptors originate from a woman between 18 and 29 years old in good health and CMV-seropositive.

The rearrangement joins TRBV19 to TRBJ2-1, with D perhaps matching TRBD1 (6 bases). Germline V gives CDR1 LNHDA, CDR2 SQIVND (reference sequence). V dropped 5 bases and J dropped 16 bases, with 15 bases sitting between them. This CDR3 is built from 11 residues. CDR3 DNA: TGTGCCAGTAGTCTCGGACAGATATTCTTCTTC. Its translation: CASSLGQIFFF.

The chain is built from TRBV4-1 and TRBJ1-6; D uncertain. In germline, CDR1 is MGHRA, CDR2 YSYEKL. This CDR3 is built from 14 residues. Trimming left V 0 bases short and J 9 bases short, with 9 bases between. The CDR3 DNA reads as TGCGCCAGCAGCCAAGAAGAGTTCGGTTCACCCCTCCACTTT. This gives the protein CASSQEEFGSPLHF.

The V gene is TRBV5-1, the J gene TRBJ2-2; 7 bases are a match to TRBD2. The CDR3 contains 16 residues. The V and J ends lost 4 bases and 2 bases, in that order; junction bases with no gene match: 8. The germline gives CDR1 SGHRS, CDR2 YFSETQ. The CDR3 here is CASSLGGNGNTGELFF. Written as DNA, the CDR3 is TGCGCCAGCAGCCTCGGGGGGAACGGTAACACCGGGGAGCTGTTTTTT.

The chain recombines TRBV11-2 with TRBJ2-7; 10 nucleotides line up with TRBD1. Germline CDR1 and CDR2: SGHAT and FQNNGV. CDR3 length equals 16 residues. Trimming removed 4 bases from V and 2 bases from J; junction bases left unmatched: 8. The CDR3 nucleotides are TGTGCCAGCAGCTCCCGGACAGGGGGTCCCCCCTACGAGCAGTACTTC. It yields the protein CASSSRTGGPPYEQYF.

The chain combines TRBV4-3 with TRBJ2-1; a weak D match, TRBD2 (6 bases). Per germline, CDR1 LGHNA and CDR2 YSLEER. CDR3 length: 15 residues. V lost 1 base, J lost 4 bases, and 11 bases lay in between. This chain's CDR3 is CASSQVAGNYNEQFF. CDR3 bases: TGCGCCAGCAGCCAAGTCGCGGGGAATTACAATGAGCAGTTCTTC.

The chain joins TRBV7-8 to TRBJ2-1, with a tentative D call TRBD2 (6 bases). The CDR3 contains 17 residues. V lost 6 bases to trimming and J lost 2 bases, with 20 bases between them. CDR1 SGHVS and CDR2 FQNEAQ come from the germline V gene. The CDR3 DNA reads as TGTGCCAGCAGTCGGGACTTTAGAGCCGAACCCTACAATGAGCAGTTCTTC. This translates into CASSRDFRAEPYNEQFF. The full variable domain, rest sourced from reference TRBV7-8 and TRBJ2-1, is GAGVSQSPRYKVAKRGQDVALRCDPISGHVSLFWYQQALGQGPEFLTYFQNEAQLDKSGLPSDRFFAERPEGSVSTLKIQRTQQEDSAVYLCASSRDFRAEPYNEQFFGPGTRLTVL.

This CDR3 reads CASGERGGLLDTQYF. As DNA, the CDR3 is TGTGCCAGCGGGGAGCGGGGGGGCCTATTAGATACGCAGTATTTT. The chain combines TRBV5-8 with TRBJ2-3; 10 bases map to TRBD2. The V gene end was trimmed by 7 bases and the J gene end by 5 bases; junction bases not matched to a gene: 10. Per the germline V gene, CDR1 is SGHTS and CDR2 is YDEGEE. CDR3 length: 15 residues.

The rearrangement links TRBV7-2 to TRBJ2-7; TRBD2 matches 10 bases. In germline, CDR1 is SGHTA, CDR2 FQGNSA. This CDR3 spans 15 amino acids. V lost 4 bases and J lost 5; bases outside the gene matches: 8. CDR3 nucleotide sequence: TGTGCCAGCAGCTCCCGAGCGGGGGGGCCGGACGAGCAGTACTTC. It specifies CASSSRAGGPDEQYF.

DNA for the CDR3: TGCGCCAGCAGCTTGGCGGTGAACACTGAAGCTTTCTTT. Translated: CASSLAVNTEAFF. The chain is built from TRBV5-1 and TRBJ1-1; D gene unclear. Trimming removed 0 bases at V and 0 bases at J, with 3 bases between. The CDR3 is 13 amino acids. The germline V gene has CDR1 SGHRS and CDR2 YFSETQ.